This TCR beta chain was sequenced during a study of T-cell reconstitution after alpha-beta-depleted transplantation in children. This clonotype showed up many times. CDR1 is SQVTM and CDR2 is ANQGSEA in the germline V gene. The CDR3 contains 12 residues. Trimming removed 4 bases at V and 7 bases at J, with 11 bases between. Preparation of the TCRbeta library used unique molecular identifiers. TCRdb re-called the PCR reads through MiXCR, storing one row per CDR3 protein. The sample lists some 490,000 distinct CDR3 sequences; approximately 12% were seen once. Sequencing used PBMCs from the stem cell graft donor, obtained from the stem cell graft. The sequence was obtained from a human donor who donated a stem cell graft to a child with combined immunodeficiency. The chain has TRBV29-1 and TRBJ1-3; no reliable D call. The CDR3 DNA follows: TGCAGCGTTGCGGATGCCGAGAACACCATATATTTT. Amino acids: CSVADAENTIYF.